This T cell receptor beta chain was identified during a study of post-analysis software for immune sequencing data. Notes on the study in general: Four or five TRBV segments (TRBV5-6, TRBV5-1 and TRBV20-1 among them) occurred more frequently in patients than in controls.

The TCR beta cDNA libraries carried unique molecular identifiers. Each CDR3 protein gets one entry after TCRdb re-called the PCR reads with MiXCR. This sample has hundreds of thousands of distinct CDR3 sequences; around 53% occur once, and the top ten carry around 4.5%. Details on this clonotype: What it binds is not known.

CDR1 is SQVTM, CDR2 ANQGSEA, per germline. The CDR3 has 8 residues. V gave up 7 bases and J gave up 5 bases, with 3 bases separating them. The V call is TRBV29-1, the J call TRBJ2-7; D gene unclear. The TCR was taken from a girl aged 5-17 years with multiple sclerosis. Sequencing was carried out using blood. CDR3 DNA: TGCAGCGCTCACGAGCAGTACTTC. The encoded protein is CSAHEQYF.